This TCR beta chain was captured in a study of CD8 T cells in Susac syndrome (dated by TCRdb to the late 2010s). Background for the entire study: Repertoire sequencing was used to test whether CD8+ T cell activation and differentiation in Susac syndrome was antigen driven. CD8+ T cell repertoire clonality was compared between some 12 healthy donors, approximately 14 Susac syndrome patients and 15 multiple sclerosis patients.

Broader findings and caveats from the paper: The number of individuals in the TCR sequencing and HLA analysis was recognized as being relatively small.

Peripheral blood CD8+ and CD4+ T cells from healthy donors, Susac syndrome patients and multiple sclerosis patients were profiled using high-throughput TCR beta sequencing. The healthy donors served as controls matched for age and sex. Bulk CD8+ and CD4+ T cells were purified magnetically by negative isolation, whereas CD8+ TEMRA cells were enriched by FACS. Blood was drawn into EDTA tubes, processed within 24 hours, and PBMCs were isolated by density gradient centrifugation. PBMCs intended for TCR sequencing were cryopreserved in liquid nitrogen and thawed later in a water bath at 37 degrees C. The sorted or isolated CD4+, CD8+ and CD8+ TEMRA cells had a purity of 90% or higher. In the germline V gene, CDR1 corresponds to MNHEY and CDR2 to SVGAGI. V is shortened by 2 bases, J by 2 bases, and the region joining them spans 12 bases. Including cysteine and phenylalanine, the CDR3 has 15 amino acids. Only CDR3 DNA is held: 45 bases, read in frame from base 1.

Comments on this clonotype: This receptor's antigen is unknown. Base qualities are not provided; no much larger clone lies one nucleotide away.

RNA was extracted with the RNeasy kit and roughly 0.5 to 1 ug was reverse transcribed using random hexamers. The immunoSEQ multiplex PCR assay, covering 54 Vbeta and 13 Jbeta segments, was used to amplify TCR beta CDR3 regions. PCR amplification bias was corrected using a synthetic template baseline for primer optimization and computational correction. From the authors' description of their analysis: Reads were annotated to V, D and J genes according to IMGT and were analyzed with immunoSEQ Analyzer, with only productive sequences retained. Clonality was calculated as one minus the Shannon entropy normalized by log2 of the number of productive unique sequences. Public and private clones were assessed among the 100 most prevalent clones of each patient and control. A clone was defined as Susac-specific if it was absent from the healthy and MS cohorts, from approximately 980 published viral clones and from other ImmuneACCESS disease sequences. TCRdb redid the processing of the public reads, applying fastp at Q25 and MiXCR, and retained in-frame beta chains. Identical CDR3 proteins give one entry, which carries the most common genes and DNA. The V and J calls and clone size are TCRdb's, not the authors'. This sample has around 59,000 distinct CDR3 sequences in its table, and 90% to 95% of those were observed once. The ten largest clones represent approximately 0.2% of the sample.

The chain employs TRBV6-5 and TRBJ1-1; a tentative D call is TRBD1 (6 bases match). The sequenced sample was CD8+ T cells from PBMCs. The clonotype originates from a human donor in good health. The CDR3: CASSYEGQQNTEAFF. The DNA sequence is given as TGTGCCAGCAGTTACGAGGGACAACAAAACACTGAAGCTTTCTTT.